These 3 T cell receptor beta chains were all obtained from the same sample, sequenced in a study of blood T cell repertoires in COVID-19. Repertoires were generated with immunoSEQ multiplex PCR, while TCRdb's copy carries only in-frame clones and drops some. Of fewer than 200,000 clones listed, around four fifths are singletons. Material: PBMCs or T cells enriched from blood (not recorded which). These receptors were collected from a woman aged 45-65 years who had recovered from COVID-19.

V gene TRBV6-5 combines with J gene TRBJ1-2; D is undetermined. Germline loops: CDR1 MNHEY, CDR2 SVGAGI. The CDR3 has 10 residues. V lost 6 bases to trimming and J lost 6 bases, with 5 bases between them. The CDR3 DNA follows: TGTGCCAGCAGGGCGGATGGCTACACCTTC. This encodes CASRADGYTF.

This CDR3 reads CASTPGRVSPLHF. CDR3 coding DNA: TGTGCCAGCACCCCCGGGAGGGTTTCACCCCTCCACTTT. The gene calls are TRBV6-5 and TRBJ1-6; D ambiguous. CDR1 MNHEY and CDR2 SVGAGI come from the germline V gene. CDR3 length: 13 residues. Trimming shortened V by 7 bases and J by 9 bases, and 13 bases separated the two germline ends.

The chain is built from TRBV7-2 and TRBJ2-1; 10 positions match TRBD2. CDR3 size: 13 residues. Germline trimming cut 8 bases from V and 8 bases from J; bases unmatched to any gene: 6. CDR1 is SGHTA and CDR2 is FQGNSA in the germline V gene. CDR3 coding DNA: TGTGCCAGCGGGATAGCGGGAGGTGATGAGCAGTTCTTC. Protein product: CASGIAGGDEQFF.